A selection of T cell receptor beta chains follows, all from one sample in a study of cytomegalovirus exposure and HLA in healthy donors. TCRdb's copy holds only in-frame clones and misses some; the assay was immunoSEQ multiplex PCR. The data contain about 310,000 clones, approximately 88% of them singletons. Sequencing used PBMCs. The source is a man aged 30 to 39 in good health and CMV-seronegative. Each CDR3 is given with its conserved first and last residue. A D gene is named only where the DNA matches it firmly. Expanded clones are given a class, and other clones once, few, many or no size at all.

size: -
J: TRBJ1-4
V: TRBV5-6
D: TRBD1
DNA: TGTGCCAGCAGCTGGGGACAGGTCCTTAATGAAAAACTGTTTTTT
CDR3: CASSWGQVLNEKLFF

size: -
J: TRBJ2-5
V: TRBV7-2
D: TRBD2
DNA: TGTGCCAGCAGCTCCGGACTAGCGGGGGGGCCTGTAAAGACCCAGTACTTC
CDR3: CASSSGLAGGPVKTQYF

size: few
J: TRBJ1-3
V: TRBV18
D: -
DNA: TGTGCCAGCTCACCACCTGACAGCCCAAGCCGTATAGGGATTGGAAACACCATATATTTT
CDR3: CASSPPDSPSRIGIGNTIYF

size: -
J: TRBJ2-7
V: TRBV7-2
D: TRBD2
DNA: TGTGCCAGCACCCATAGCGGGGGGGCTTACGAGCAGTACTTC
CDR3: CASTHSGGAYEQYF

size: -
J: TRBJ2-7
V: TRBV5-1
D: -
DNA: TGCGCCAGCAGCTCAATCCCAGGGCTCCGCTCCTACGAGCAGTACTTC
CDR3: CASSSIPGLRSYEQYF

size: -
J: TRBJ2-3
V: TRBV2
D: TRBD2
DNA: TGTGCCAGCGATTTAGCGGGGGCCTACACAGATACGCAGTATTTT
CDR3: CASDLAGAYTDTQYF

size: -
J: TRBJ1-1
V: TRBV7-6
D: TRBD1
DNA: TGTGCCAGCAGCTTAGCCCGGGACAGGGTAAAAGGGGCCCCGAACACTGAAGCTTTCTTT
CDR3: CASSLARDRVKGAPNTEAFF

size: once
J: TRBJ2-3
V: TRBV11-2
D: TRBD1
DNA: TGTGCCAGCAGCCTAGCGGGGACAGGGGGATCGCAAGATACGCAGTATTTT
CDR3: CASSLAGTGGSQDTQYF

size: -
J: TRBJ2-7
V: TRBV27
D: TRBD1
DNA: TGTGCCAGCAGTACACCGGGACAGGGGGACGACGAGCAGTACTTC
CDR3: CASSTPGQGDDEQYF

size: -
J: TRBJ1-1
V: TRBV27
D: -
DNA: TGTGCCAGCAGTTTATCGTGGGGGCGTACTGAAGCTTTCTTT
CDR3: CASSLSWGRTEAFF

size: many
J: TRBJ1-1
V: TRBV15
D: TRBD1
DNA: TGTGCCACCAGCAGAGATCGGGGGACAGGGAGCACTGAAGCTTTCTTT
CDR3: CATSRDRGTGSTEAFF

size: -
J: TRBJ1-2
V: TRBV7-2
D: TRBD1
DNA: TGTGCCAGCATACCATGGAGGACAGGGGGTCGGGGCTATGGCTACACCTTC
CDR3: CASIPWRTGGRGYGYTF

size: -
J: TRBJ2-5
V: TRBV18
D: -
DNA: TGTGCCAGCTCACCACCGAACCGGGTTGAGACCCAGTACTTC
CDR3: CASSPPNRVETQYF

size: -
J: TRBJ2-2
V: TRBV5-1
D: TRBD1
DNA: TGCGCCAGCCGGCCGGGACAGGGGGTGGCCGGGGAGCTGTTTTTT
CDR3: CASRPGQGVAGELFF

size: -
J: TRBJ1-6
V: TRBV6-1
D: -
DNA: TGTGCCAGCAGTGCCGTCCAGTTCGAGGTTCGTATTTCACCCCTCCACTTT
CDR3: CASSAVQFEVRISPLHF

size: -
J: TRBJ2-7
V: TRBV5-5
D: TRBD2
DNA: TGTGCCAGCAGCTCAACCGGGACTAGCGGATCCTACGAGCAGTACTTC
CDR3: CASSSTGTSGSYEQYF

size: once
J: TRBJ1-6
V: TRBV7-2
D: -
DNA: TGTGCCAGCAGCTTAGCGGGGGGGCGCGGGTCACCCCTCCACTTT
CDR3: CASSLAGGRGSPLHF

size: -
J: TRBJ2-1
V: TRBV19
D: -
DNA: TGTGCCAGTAGTATTCTCGCGACTACATACAATGAGCAGTTCTTC
CDR3: CASSILATTYNEQFF

size: -
J: TRBJ2-3
V: TRBV7-9
D: TRBD2
DNA: TGTGCCAGCAGCTTAGGATCCGAGCGGGGGGCCTATACGCAGTATTTT
CDR3: CASSLGSERGAYTQYF

size: -
J: TRBJ1-5
V: TRBV7-8
D: -
DNA: TGTGCCAGCAGCTTAGTTATGGTCGGGAGCAATCAGCCCCAGCATTTT
CDR3: CASSLVMVGSNQPQHF

size: few
J: TRBJ1-2
V: TRBV4-3
D: TRBD1
DNA: TGCGCCAGCAGCCAAGCCAGGGGGCGCGATGGCTACACCTTC
CDR3: CASSQARGRDGYTF

size: -
J: TRBJ1-6
V: TRBV19
D: -
DNA: TGTGCCAGTAGTACTCAGGGTGACCTTAATTCACCCCTCCACTTT
CDR3: CASSTQGDLNSPLHF

size: -
J: TRBJ1-1
V: TRBV6-5
D: -
DNA: TGTGCCAGCAGTTACGGGCAGGGGACTGAAGCTTTCTTT
CDR3: CASSYGQGTEAFF

size: once
J: TRBJ2-1
V: TRBV30
D: -
DNA: TGTGCATCCTACTCAAATGAGCAGTTCTTC
CDR3: CASYSNEQFF

size: -
J: TRBJ1-5
V: TRBV6-6
D: -
DNA: TGTGCCAGCAGTCTTGGGACATCCGATCAGCCCCAGCATTTT
CDR3: CASSLGTSDQPQHF

size: -
J: TRBJ1-5
V: TRBV9
D: -
DNA: TGTGCCAGCAGCGGGCGGGGGGATAGCAATCAGCCCCAGCATTTT
CDR3: CASSGRGDSNQPQHF

size: -
J: TRBJ2-6
V: TRBV5-8
D: -
DNA: TGTGCCAGCAGCGACCAGGGGTCTGGGGCCAACGTCCTGACTTTC
CDR3: CASSDQGSGANVLTF

size: -
J: TRBJ1-1
V: TRBV6-5
D: -
DNA: TGTGCCAGCACCACAGGGTTAATGAACACTGAAGCTTTCTTT
CDR3: CASTTGLMNTEAFF

size: -
J: TRBJ1-2
V: TRBV6-5
D: TRBD1
DNA: TGTGCCAGCAGACTCCGGACAGGGGTGTACTATGGCTACACCTTC
CDR3: CASRLRTGVYYGYTF

size: -
J: TRBJ2-1
V: TRBV5-4
D: -
DNA: TGTGCCAGCAGTTTGGGAATTTTGGCGGTGCAGTTCTTC
CDR3: CASSLGILAVQFF

size: once
J: TRBJ2-7
V: TRBV5-4
D: -
DNA: TGTGCCAGCAGCTTATCGGGGGTTGGCGAGCAGTACTTC
CDR3: CASSLSGVGEQYF

size: -
J: TRBJ1-1
V: TRBV2
D: -
DNA: TGTGCCAGCAGTGGGAGCACTGAAGCTTTCTTT
CDR3: CASSGSTEAFF

size: -
J: TRBJ1-4
V: TRBV6-1
D: -
DNA: TGTGCCAGTTTCGGGGGGTGGGAAAAACTGTTTTTT
CDR3: CASFGGWEKLFF

size: -
J: TRBJ2-3
V: TRBV5-1
D: -
DNA: TGCGCCAGCAGCTTCTCTGAGTTAAAAACAGATACGCAGTATTTT
CDR3: CASSFSELKTDTQYF

size: -
J: TRBJ2-2
V: TRBV18
D: -
DNA: TGTGCCAGCTCATCCTCCTTCCCCTCCACCGGGGAGCTGTTTTTT
CDR3: CASSSSFPSTGELFF

size: -
J: TRBJ2-7
V: TRBV7-2
D: -
DNA: TGTGCCAGCAGCTTAGGTTGGGCAGAAGCTTACGAGCAGTACTTC
CDR3: CASSLGWAEAYEQYF

size: -
J: TRBJ1-5
V: TRBV11-2
D: -
DNA: TGTGCCAGCAGCCCGGACAGCCTCTATAGCAATCAGCCCCAGCATTTT
CDR3: CASSPDSLYSNQPQHF

size: -
J: TRBJ2-7
V: TRBV6-5
D: TRBD1
DNA: TGTGCCAGCACAGTCAGACAGGGATCCTACGAGCAGTACTTC
CDR3: CASTVRQGSYEQYF

size: -
J: TRBJ2-5
V: TRBV6-1
D: -
DNA: TGTGCCAGCAGGAAGCGAGGGGAGACCCAGTACTTC
CDR3: CASRKRGETQYF

size: -
J: TRBJ1-1
V: TRBV15
D: -
DNA: TGTGCCACCAGCAGAGATTTAGGGGTAGGGACTGAAGCTTTCTTT
CDR3: CATSRDLGVGTEAFF

size: -
J: TRBJ2-7
V: TRBV2
D: -
DNA: TGTGCCAGCAGTGGGGCCGGATCCTACGAGCAGTACTTC
CDR3: CASSGAGSYEQYF